This TCR beta chain was retrieved from a study of shared clonotypes between healthy human individuals. Study findings and constraints: Approximately 5% was the fraction of naive CD4 clonotypes found shared across a few donors. Researchers sampled only blood; tissue repertoires likely differ. Clonotypes shared by all four donors outscored non-shared clonotypes in generation probability.

Germline V lookup: CDR1 SGHAT, CDR2 FQNNGV. CDR3 size: 14 residues. When replicate PCRs were run on sorted subsets, they used 200 to 250 ng DNA, some 33,000 T cell genomes. Method: immunoSEQ multiplex PCR; TCRdb's copy keeps in-frame clones and lacks some. The sample has approximately 1.5 million clones; roughly 98.5% are singletons. Notes on this clone: The antigen is unknown. Compared with germline, one end of the junction differs, possibly owing to a read error.

This chain uses TRBV11-2 with TRBJ2-1; D is undetermined. The source material was naive CD4+ T cells sorted from blood. Subset given: CD45RA+ positively selected. The receptor was derived from a man under 40 in good health. This CDR3 reads CASSLDRVNNEQFF. The CDR3 bases are TGTGCCAGCAGCCTAGACCGGGTCAACAATGAGCAGTTCTTC.